This T cell receptor (beta chain) appears in the sequencing data of a study of blood T cell repertoires in COVID-19. Whole-study context: Sites across the United States, Italy and Spain contributed samples from acute and convalescent COVID-19. PBMCs, B-cell-depleted T cells, or T cells were the source of the cDNA or gDNA that made up the material.

The V end was cut by 2 bases, the J end by 3 bases, with 8 bases between. The CDR3 loop spans 13 amino acids. Germline CDR1 is GTSNPN and CDR2 is SVGIG (reference sequence). Original analysis: Reference gene primer amplification yielded estimated nucleated cell counts. Generated by immunoSEQ multiplex PCR, the TCRdb table keeps only in-frame clones and is missing some. D and trimming were read from the DNA, whereas the V and J calls and clone size are those reported in that table. The sample comprises over 100,000 clones, nearly 90% of which are singletons, and around 2% rests with the top ten. Sequencing was done on a sample of peripheral blood. V usage is TRBV30 and J usage is TRBJ1-5, with a weak D call TRBD1 (5 bases). This sequence originates from a middle-aged man with active COVID-19. The DNA for the CDR3 is TGTGCCTGGAGTACACAGGTCAATCAGCCCCAGCATTTT. This encodes CAWSTQVNQPQHF.